The next 8 T cell receptor beta chains were all read from a single sample in a study of blood T cell repertoires in COVID-19. Only in-frame clones appear in the TCRdb table, and some are missing; sequencing was by immunoSEQ multiplex PCR. The table shows roughly 150,000 clones, with about 80% occurring only once. Sequenced input: peripheral blood. These receptors were collected from a man in his 60s with acute or convalescent COVID-19.

This clone occurred a few times. The chain joins TRBV20-1 to TRBJ2-4; maybe TRBD2 (7 bases). The CDR3 is 17 residues long. The V end was cut by 3 bases, the J end by 0 bases, with 18 bases between. CDR1 and CDR2 from the germline V gene are DFQATT and SNEGSKA (reference sequence). The CDR3 DNA sequence: TGCAGTGCTAGTTCGACAGGCGGGGGACTAGCCAAAAACATTCAGTACTTC. Its protein product is CSASSTGGGLAKNIQYF.

This chain connects TRBV7-2 to TRBJ2-7; the D gene is possibly TRBD2 (6 bases). The CDR3 spans 14 residues. Germline CDR1 is SGHTA and CDR2 is FQGNSA. V shed 5 bases and J shed 6 bases, with 17 bases lying between them. CDR3 loop: CASSPVGLAREQYF. The CDR3 coding sequence is TGTGCCAGCAGCCCGGTTGGGCTAGCGCGCGAGCAGTACTTC.

The chain is built from TRBV5-1 and TRBJ1-4; the D is unclear. The V gene lost 3 bases and the J gene lost 0 bases, with 12 bases spanning the gap. Germline V gene lookup returns CDR1 SGHRS and CDR2 YFSETQ. This CDR3 has 16 amino acids. CDR3 sequence reads: CASSYGTGTTNEKLFF. CDR3 DNA: TGCGCCAGCAGCTACGGTACCGGGACAACTAATGAAAAACTGTTTTTT.

The J gene is TRBJ2-2, the V gene TRBV27, with 9 bases lining up with TRBD2. Germline CDR1 is MNHEY and CDR2 is SMNVEV (reference sequence). This CDR3 spans 17 amino acids. V lost 5 bases and J lost 5; bases outside the gene matches: 12. The CDR3 here is CASSRMGLALGTGELFF. The CDR3 DNA reads TGTGCCAGCAGTCGAATGGGACTAGCCCTTGGGACCGGGGAGCTGTTTTTT.

The chain carries TRBV4-3 and TRBJ1-2; TRBD1 matches at 12 bases. After removal of 7 bases from V and 6 bases from J, the junction contained 24 bases not matched to a gene. The CDR3 covers 20 residues. The germline gives CDR1 LGHNA, CDR2 YSLEER. CDR3 region: CASTFRDRGPESPGYHGYTF. The CDR3 DNA follows: TGCGCCAGCACCTTCCGGGACAGGGGGCCTGAATCCCCTGGCTATCATGGCTACACCTTC.

The CDR3 region is CAISPLGDRGYGYTF. The CDR3 DNA reads TGTGCCATCAGTCCCCTAGGAGACAGGGGCTATGGCTACACCTTC. The chain links TRBV10-3 to TRBJ1-2; 8 bases match TRBD1. The CDR3 extends over 15 amino acids. Trimming removed 5 bases from V and 4 bases from J; junction bases left unmatched: 9. Germline V gene data show CDR1 as ENHRY and CDR2 as SYGVKD.

The J gene is TRBJ2-5, the V gene TRBV10-3; 15 bases line up with TRBD2. Germline values: CDR1 ENHRY, CDR2 SYGVKD. This CDR3 has 15 residues. Trimming at V came to 4 bases and at J to 4 bases, leaving 1 base not matched to a gene. The CDR3 protein is CAISGGLAGGETQYF. CDR3 coding DNA: TGTGCCATCAGTGGGGGACTAGCGGGAGGAGAGACCCAGTACTTC.

J is TRBJ2-7 and V is TRBV7-9; possible D gene TRBD1, 7 bases. Germline V gives CDR1 SEHNR, CDR2 FQNEAQ (reference sequence). Between the trimmed V and J ends, which lost 4 bases and 5 bases, there was a span of 15 bases. CDR3 length equals 14 residues. As DNA, the CDR3 is TGTGCCAGCAGCTCACAGGGGAGGTCGCACGAGCAGTACTTC. It translates to CASSSQGRSHEQYF.